The rows below give T cell receptor beta chains drawn from one sample of a study of T cell responses to AZD1222 COVID-19 vaccine. The data were produced by immunoSEQ multiplex PCR, yet TCRdb's version contains in-frame clones alone and is incomplete. The sample carries about 150,000 clones, around nine tenths recorded once. The specimen comprised peripheral blood, sampled on day 0 of AZD1222 vaccination. The source is an adult in good health. CDR3s include the opening cysteine and the closing phenylalanine or tryptophan. The order of the fields is J gene, clone size, V gene, D gene, CDR3 length, CDR3 protein, CDR3 DNA. A D gene is named only where the DNA matches it firmly. Only some rows state a clone size, as once, few, many or a class for expanded clones.

j_call: TRBJ1-5
clone_size: NA
v_call: TRBV30
d_call: NA
cdr3_length: 15
cdr3_aa: CAWSSGNKYNQPQHF
cdr3_nt: TGTGCCTGGAGTTCGGGGAACAAGTACAATCAGCCCCAGCATTTT

j_call: TRBJ1-2
clone_size: NA
v_call: TRBV5-8
d_call: NA
cdr3_length: 15
cdr3_aa: CASSLMGQGIYGYTF
cdr3_nt: TGTGCCAGCAGCTTAATGGGGCAGGGAATCTATGGCTACACCTTC

j_call: TRBJ1-5
clone_size: NA
v_call: TRBV7-9
d_call: NA
cdr3_length: 13
cdr3_aa: CASSFGSNQPQHF
cdr3_nt: TGTGCCAGCAGCTTCGGTAGCAATCAGCCCCAGCATTTT

j_call: TRBJ1-2
clone_size: NA
v_call: TRBV5-1
d_call: NA
cdr3_length: 12
cdr3_aa: CASSLEGYGYTF
cdr3_nt: TGCGCCAGCAGCTTGGAAGGCTATGGCTACACCTTC

j_call: TRBJ1-1
clone_size: NA
v_call: TRBV6-5
d_call: TRBD1
cdr3_length: 14
cdr3_aa: CASGRTGEYTEAFF
cdr3_nt: TGTGCCAGCGGTAGGACAGGGGAGTACACTGAAGCTTTCTTT

j_call: TRBJ1-6
clone_size: NA
v_call: TRBV6-2/TRBV6-3
d_call: TRBD1
cdr3_length: 16
cdr3_aa: CASSYADGQGASPLHF
cdr3_nt: TGTGCCAGCAGTTACGCCGACGGACAGGGGGCTTCACCCCTCCACTTT

j_call: TRBJ1-4
clone_size: NA
v_call: TRBV7-9
d_call: NA
cdr3_length: 12
cdr3_aa: CASSPLGGKLFF
cdr3_nt: TGTGCCAGCAGCCCCCTCGGGGGGAAACTGTTTTTT

j_call: TRBJ1-3
clone_size: few
v_call: TRBV15
d_call: NA
cdr3_length: 16
cdr3_aa: CATTQGVSLSGNTIYF
cdr3_nt: TGTGCCACCACCCAAGGGGTCTCCCTCTCTGGAAACACCATATATTTT

j_call: TRBJ2-7
clone_size: NA
v_call: TRBV25-1
d_call: TRBD1
cdr3_length: 17
cdr3_aa: CASSEPGTGGLNYEQYF
cdr3_nt: TGTGCCAGCAGTGAACCTGGGACAGGGGGATTGAATTACGAGCAGTACTTC

j_call: TRBJ1-1
clone_size: NA
v_call: TRBV5-1
d_call: NA
cdr3_length: 13
cdr3_aa: CASSLGQITEAFF
cdr3_nt: TGCGCCAGCAGCTTGGGTCAGATCACTGAAGCTTTCTTT

j_call: TRBJ2-1
clone_size: NA
v_call: TRBV9
d_call: NA
cdr3_length: 14
cdr3_aa: CASSVAPGKFRGFF
cdr3_nt: TGTGCCAGCAGCGTAGCTCCGGGAAAGTTCCGAGGGTTCTTC

j_call: TRBJ1-1
clone_size: NA
v_call: TRBV27
d_call: NA
cdr3_length: 16
cdr3_aa: CASSLLGAREATEAFF
cdr3_nt: TGTGCCAGCAGTTTACTAGGGGCCCGGGAAGCCACTGAAGCTTTCTTT

j_call: TRBJ2-7
clone_size: NA
v_call: TRBV11-2
d_call: NA
cdr3_length: 14
cdr3_aa: CASESGFSSYEQYF
cdr3_nt: TGTGCCAGCGAGAGCGGGTTTAGCTCCTACGAGCAGTACTTC

j_call: TRBJ2-1
clone_size: NA
v_call: TRBV6-4
d_call: NA
cdr3_length: 15
cdr3_aa: CASSVDGQAHNEQFF
cdr3_nt: TGTGCCAGCAGTGTAGACGGGCAGGCTCACAATGAGCAGTTCTTC

j_call: TRBJ1-1
clone_size: NA
v_call: TRBV19
d_call: NA
cdr3_length: 13
cdr3_aa: CASSTGSNTEAFF
cdr3_nt: TGTGCCAGTAGCACAGGGTCGAACACTGAAGCTTTCTTT

j_call: TRBJ2-3
clone_size: NA
v_call: TRBV9
d_call: NA
cdr3_length: 15
cdr3_aa: CASSVDGAGPDTQYF
cdr3_nt: TGTGCCAGCAGCGTAGATGGGGCGGGTCCAGATACGCAGTATTTT

j_call: TRBJ1-2
clone_size: once
v_call: TRBV6-5
d_call: TRBD1
cdr3_length: 15
cdr3_aa: CASRIGGQSHYGYTF
cdr3_nt: TGTGCCAGCCGTATCGGGGGACAGAGTCACTATGGCTACACCTTC

j_call: TRBJ1-1
clone_size: NA
v_call: TRBV6-5
d_call: TRBD1
cdr3_length: 13
cdr3_aa: CASRPQGDTEAFF
cdr3_nt: TGTGCCAGCAGACCACAGGGGGACACTGAAGCTTTCTTT

j_call: TRBJ1-5
clone_size: NA
v_call: TRBV5-1
d_call: NA
cdr3_length: 14
cdr3_aa: CASSLMGGHQPQHF
cdr3_nt: TGCGCCAGCAGCTTGATGGGGGGGCATCAGCCCCAGCATTTT

j_call: TRBJ2-5
clone_size: few
v_call: TRBV14
d_call: NA
cdr3_length: 14
cdr3_aa: CASSQAGPGETQYF
cdr3_nt: TGTGCCAGCAGCCAAGCGGGGCCAGGAGAGACCCAGTACTTC

j_call: TRBJ1-2
clone_size: NA
v_call: TRBV27
d_call: NA
cdr3_length: 13
cdr3_aa: CASSFRGQFGYTF
cdr3_nt: TGTGCCAGCAGTTTCCGGGGGCAGTTTGGCTACACCTTC

j_call: TRBJ1-1
clone_size: NA
v_call: TRBV5-4
d_call: TRBD1
cdr3_length: 17
cdr3_aa: CASSSPGQGIIRTEAFF
cdr3_nt: TGTGCCAGCAGCTCGCCGGGACAGGGCATAATCCGCACTGAAGCTTTCTTT

j_call: TRBJ2-3
clone_size: once
v_call: TRBV5-1
d_call: TRBD2
cdr3_length: 19
cdr3_aa: CASSRGTSGTGTSTDTQYF
cdr3_nt: TGCGCCAGCAGCCGCGGGACTAGCGGGACTGGAACCAGCACAGATACGCAGTATTTT

j_call: TRBJ1-5
clone_size: NA
v_call: TRBV27
d_call: NA
cdr3_length: 14
cdr3_aa: CASSLNRLNQPQHF
cdr3_nt: TGTGCCAGCAGTTTGAACAGGCTTAATCAGCCCCAGCATTTT

j_call: TRBJ2-1
clone_size: once
v_call: TRBV3-1/TRBV3-2
d_call: NA
cdr3_length: 14
cdr3_aa: CASHPLNRGNEQFF
cdr3_nt: TGTGCCAGCCATCCTCTCAATCGGGGGAATGAGCAGTTCTTC

j_call: TRBJ1-6
clone_size: NA
v_call: TRBV4-1
d_call: NA
cdr3_length: 15
cdr3_aa: CASSQDGLANSPLHF
cdr3_nt: TGCGCCAGCAGCCAAGATGGTTTGGCGAATTCACCCCTCCACTTT

j_call: TRBJ2-6
clone_size: NA
v_call: TRBV7-2
d_call: NA
cdr3_length: 15
cdr3_aa: CASSYRASGANVLTF
cdr3_nt: TGTGCCAGCAGCTACCGAGCCTCTGGGGCCAACGTCCTGACTTTC

j_call: TRBJ1-2
clone_size: NA
v_call: TRBV12-5
d_call: NA
cdr3_length: 13
cdr3_aa: CASGIPYRDGYTF
cdr3_nt: TGTGCTAGTGGAATCCCCTACAGGGACGGCTACACCTTC

j_call: TRBJ1-5
clone_size: NA
v_call: TRBV2
d_call: NA
cdr3_length: 13
cdr3_aa: CASSVSDNQPQHF
cdr3_nt: TGTGCCAGCTCGGTGTCAGACAATCAGCCCCAGCATTTT

j_call: TRBJ1-1
clone_size: NA
v_call: TRBV7-3
d_call: NA
cdr3_length: 13
cdr3_aa: CASSLAQNTEAFF
cdr3_nt: TGTGCCAGCAGCTTAGCCCAGAACACTGAAGCTTTCTTT

j_call: TRBJ2-4
clone_size: NA
v_call: TRBV2
d_call: TRBD2
cdr3_length: 16
cdr3_aa: CASHYSSGNSKNIQYF
cdr3_nt: TGTGCCAGCCATTATTCTAGCGGAAATTCCAAAAACATTCAGTACTTC

j_call: TRBJ2-1
clone_size: NA
v_call: TRBV7-6
d_call: TRBD2
cdr3_length: 15
cdr3_aa: CASSPLRREVDEQFF
cdr3_nt: TGTGCCAGCAGCCCCCTCCGGCGGGAGGTCGATGAGCAGTTCTTC

j_call: TRBJ1-5
clone_size: NA
v_call: TRBV3-1/TRBV3-2
d_call: NA
cdr3_length: 14
cdr3_aa: CASSQYDLNQPQHF
cdr3_nt: TGTGCCAGCAGCCAATATGATCTCAATCAGCCCCAGCATTTT

j_call: TRBJ1-2
clone_size: NA
v_call: TRBV7-2
d_call: NA
cdr3_length: 13
cdr3_aa: CASSSRVRNGYTF
cdr3_nt: TGTGCCAGCAGCTCCAGAGTCAGGAATGGCTACACCTTC

j_call: TRBJ1-4
clone_size: NA
v_call: TRBV29-1
d_call: NA
cdr3_length: 15
cdr3_aa: CSVVLPEEANEKLFF
cdr3_nt: TGCAGCGTTGTATTACCGGAGGAGGCTAATGAAAAACTGTTTTTT

j_call: TRBJ1-1
clone_size: NA
v_call: TRBV3-1/TRBV3-2
d_call: NA
cdr3_length: 16
cdr3_aa: CASSPRRGVANTEAFF
cdr3_nt: TGTGCCAGCAGCCCTCGGAGGGGGGTTGCGAACACTGAAGCTTTCTTT

j_call: TRBJ1-2
clone_size: NA
v_call: TRBV18
d_call: NA
cdr3_length: 14
cdr3_aa: CASSPIPEPYGYTF
cdr3_nt: TGTGCCAGCTCACCAATTCCGGAGCCCTATGGCTACACCTTC

j_call: TRBJ2-5
clone_size: NA
v_call: TRBV11-2
d_call: NA
cdr3_length: 15
cdr3_aa: CASSLSRVGGETQYF
cdr3_nt: TGTGCCAGCAGCTTATCCCGGGTTGGGGGAGAGACCCAGTACTTC

j_call: TRBJ1-6
clone_size: NA
v_call: TRBV19
d_call: TRBD1
cdr3_length: 15
cdr3_aa: CASSTTGQGRSPLHF
cdr3_nt: TGTGCCAGTAGTACTACGGGACAGGGACGGTCACCCCTCCACTTT

j_call: TRBJ2-7
clone_size: NA
v_call: TRBV5-4
d_call: NA
cdr3_length: 14
cdr3_aa: CASSHHPGTYEQYF
cdr3_nt: TGTGCCAGCAGCCACCACCCGGGGACCTACGAGCAGTACTTC

j_call: TRBJ2-7
clone_size: NA
v_call: TRBV4-2
d_call: NA
cdr3_length: 15
cdr3_aa: CASSQVTGTSYEQYF
cdr3_nt: TGTGCCAGCAGCCAAGTCACCGGGACCTCGTACGAGCAGTACTTC

j_call: TRBJ1-5
clone_size: NA
v_call: TRBV4-1
d_call: NA
cdr3_length: 13
cdr3_aa: CASSPSEGQPQHF
cdr3_nt: TGCGCCAGCAGCCCCTCAGAAGGGCAGCCCCAGCATTTT

j_call: TRBJ1-6
clone_size: NA
v_call: TRBV27
d_call: NA
cdr3_length: 13
cdr3_aa: CASSLSSLSPLHF
cdr3_nt: TGTGCCAGCAGTTTAAGCAGCTTATCACCCCTCCACTTT

j_call: TRBJ2-7
clone_size: NA
v_call: TRBV28
d_call: TRBD1
cdr3_length: 18
cdr3_aa: CASSLSLWTGGWSYEQYF
cdr3_nt: TGTGCCAGCAGTTTATCCCTTTGGACAGGGGGCTGGTCCTACGAGCAGTACTTC

j_call: TRBJ2-1
clone_size: NA
v_call: TRBV9
d_call: TRBD2
cdr3_length: 17
cdr3_aa: CASSVPSRGVAYNEQFF
cdr3_nt: TGTGCCAGCAGCGTACCCTCCCGGGGGGTAGCGTACAATGAGCAGTTCTTC

j_call: TRBJ1-1
clone_size: NA
v_call: TRBV7-6
d_call: NA
cdr3_length: 14
cdr3_aa: CASSLGGGDTEAFF
cdr3_nt: TGTGCCAGCAGCTTAGGTGGCGGGGACACTGAAGCTTTCTTT

j_call: TRBJ1-4
clone_size: NA
v_call: TRBV15
d_call: NA
cdr3_length: 15
cdr3_aa: CATSSGGATNEKLFF
cdr3_nt: TGTGCCACCAGCTCTGGGGGTGCAACTAATGAAAAACTGTTTTTT

j_call: TRBJ1-2
clone_size: few
v_call: TRBV4-3
d_call: NA
cdr3_length: 14
cdr3_aa: CASSQDHVGAGYTF
cdr3_nt: TGCGCCAGCAGCCAAGATCATGTGGGAGCTGGCTACACCTTC

j_call: TRBJ1-1
clone_size: NA
v_call: TRBV6-2/TRBV6-3
d_call: TRBD1
cdr3_length: 18
cdr3_aa: CASSYVVGTGTVNTEAFF
cdr3_nt: TGTGCCAGCAGTTACGTCGTAGGGACAGGGACCGTGAACACTGAAGCTTTCTTT